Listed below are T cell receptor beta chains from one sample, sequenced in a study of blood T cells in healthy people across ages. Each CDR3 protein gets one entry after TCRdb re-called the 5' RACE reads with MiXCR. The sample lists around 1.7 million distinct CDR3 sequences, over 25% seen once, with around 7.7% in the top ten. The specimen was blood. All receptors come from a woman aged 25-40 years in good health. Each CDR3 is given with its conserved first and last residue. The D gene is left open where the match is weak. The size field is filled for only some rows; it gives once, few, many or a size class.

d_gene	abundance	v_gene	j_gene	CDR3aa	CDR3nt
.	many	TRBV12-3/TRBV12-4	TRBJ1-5	CASSSGTGPNQPQHF	TGTGCCAGCAGTTCGGGTACAGGGCCCAATCAGCCCCAGCATTTT
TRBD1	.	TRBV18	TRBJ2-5	CASSPLRPGQGETQYF	TGTGCCAGCTCACCATTGAGACCGGGACAGGGGGAGACCCAGTACTTC
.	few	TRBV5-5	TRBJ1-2	CASSLAVPASYTF	TGTGCCAGCAGCTTGGCCGTCCCCGCGAGCTACACCTTC
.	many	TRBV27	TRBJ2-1	CASSLSGTRHNEQFF	TGTGCCAGCAGCCTGTCCGGGACAAGACACAATGAGCAGTTCTTC
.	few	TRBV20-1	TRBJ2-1	CSARAPGYNEQFF	TGCAGTGCTAGAGCCCCAGGATACAATGAGCAGTTCTTC
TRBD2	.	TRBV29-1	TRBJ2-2	CSVKTSSGSMAGELFF	TGCAGCGTAAAAACTTCTAGCGGGAGTATGGCCGGGGAGCTGTTTTTT
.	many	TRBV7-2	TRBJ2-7	CASRRTGQVEQYF	TGTGCCAGCAGGCGGACGGGGCAAGTCGAGCAGTACTTC
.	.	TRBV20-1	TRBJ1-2	CSARPGPPYNYGYTF	TGCAGTGCTAGACCTGGGCCGCCCTATAACTATGGCTACACCTTC
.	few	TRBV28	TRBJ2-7	CASSSLPTGDEQYF	TGTGCCAGCAGTTCCCTTCCGACAGGAGACGAGCAGTACTTC
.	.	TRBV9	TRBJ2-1	CASSDSISSYNEQFF	TGTGCCAGCAGCGACTCGATTAGCTCCTACAATGAGCAGTTCTTC
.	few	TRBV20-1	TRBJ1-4	CSARDLVRHSDEKLFF	TGCAGTGCTAGAGATCTGGTTCGGCATAGCGATGAAAAACTGTTTTTT
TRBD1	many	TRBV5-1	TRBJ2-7	CASSSGTGGRGYEQYF	TGCGCCAGCAGCTCCGGGACAGGGGGTAGGGGATACGAGCAGTACTTC
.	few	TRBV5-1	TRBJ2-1	CASSTGGGSYNEQFF	TGCGCCAGCAGTACAGGCGGCGGATCCTACAATGAGCAGTTCTTC
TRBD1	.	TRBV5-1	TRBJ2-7	CASSDGTAPTYEQYF	TGCGCCAGCAGCGACGGGACAGCACCAACCTACGAGCAGTACTTC
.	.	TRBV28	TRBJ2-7	CASSFNPVSYEQYF	TGTGCCAGCAGCTTCAATCCAGTATCCTACGAGCAGTACTTC
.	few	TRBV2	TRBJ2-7	CASSEPGGHYEQYF	TGTGCCAGCAGTGAACCCGGGGGGCACTACGAGCAGTACTTC
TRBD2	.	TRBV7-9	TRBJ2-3	CASTLGGETYEGEFTDTQYF	TGTGCCAGCACCCTGGGGGGGGAGACTTATGAAGGTGAATTCACAGATACGCAGTATTTT
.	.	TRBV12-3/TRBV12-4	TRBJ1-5	CASTLVGQPQHF	TGTGCCAGCACCCTCGTGGGGCAGCCCCAGCATTTT
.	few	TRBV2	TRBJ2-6	CASSDGAGGANVLTF	TGTGCCAGCAGTGACGGCGCGGGCGGGGCCAACGTCCTGACTTTC
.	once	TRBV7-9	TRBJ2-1	CTSSFLGVSGEQFF	TGTACCAGCAGCTTCCTTGGCGTCTCCGGGGAGCAGTTCTTC
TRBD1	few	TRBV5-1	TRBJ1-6	CASSLSPTGNNSPLHF	TGCGCCAGCAGCTTAAGCCCGACAGGGAACAATTCACCCCTCCACTTT
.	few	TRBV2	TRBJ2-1	CASNIQGAYNEQFF	TGTGCCAGCAACATTCAGGGCGCCTACAATGAGCAGTTCTTC
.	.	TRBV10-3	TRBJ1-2	CAISDAGAKGYTF	TGTGCCATCAGTGACGCAGGGGCGAAGGGCTACACCTTC
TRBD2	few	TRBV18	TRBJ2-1	CASSPPGSLAGRAFNEQFF	TGTGCCAGCTCACCACCGGGGTCCTTAGCGGGGAGAGCCTTCAATGAGCAGTTCTTC
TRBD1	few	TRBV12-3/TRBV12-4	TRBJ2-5	CASPPPGGETQYF	TGTGCCAGCCCCCCCCCAGGGGGAGAGACCCAGTACTTC
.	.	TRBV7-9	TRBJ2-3	CVGSLDRTDTQYF	TGTGTCGGCAGCTTGGATCGCACAGATACGCAGTATTTT
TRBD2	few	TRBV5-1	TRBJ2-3	CASSYRLAGTDTQYF	TGCGCCAGCAGCTACAGACTAGCGGGCACAGATACGCAGTATTTT
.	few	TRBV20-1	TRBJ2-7	CSAPKEPRAYEQYF	TGCAGTGCTCCCAAGGAGCCCCGGGCCTACGAGCAGTACTTC
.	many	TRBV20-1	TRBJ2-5	CSARAYRREPQETQYF	TGCAGTGCTAGAGCCTATCGACGCGAACCACAAGAGACCCAGTACTTC
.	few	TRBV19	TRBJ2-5	CASSISEGLIETQYF	TGTGCCAGTAGTATATCGGAAGGCCTTATAGAGACCCAGTACTTC
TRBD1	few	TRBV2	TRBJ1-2	CASSELRQGGVYGYTF	TGTGCCAGCAGTGAACTCCGACAGGGGGGAGTCTATGGCTACACCTTC
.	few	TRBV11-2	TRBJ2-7	CASSQGWGAAYEQYF	TGTGCCAGCAGCCAGGGTTGGGGGGCGGCCTACGAGCAGTACTTC
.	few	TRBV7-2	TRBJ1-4	CASSLTMTVELFF	TGTGCCAGCAGCTTAACGATGACAGTGGAACTGTTTTTT
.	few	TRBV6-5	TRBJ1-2	CASSRTNGRNNGYTF	TGTGCCAGCAGCCGAACCAATGGACGGAACAATGGCTACACCTTC
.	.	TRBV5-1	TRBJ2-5	CASSASSGGYQETQYF	TGCGCCAGCAGCGCCTCCTCCGGGGGATACCAAGAGACCCAGTACTTC
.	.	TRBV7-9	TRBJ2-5	CASSPLPQAPGETQYF	TGTGCCAGCAGCCCCCTCCCCCAGGCGCCAGGAGAGACCCAGTACTTC
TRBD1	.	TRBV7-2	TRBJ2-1	CASSASGTGWDEQFF	TGTGCCAGCAGCGCATCCGGGACAGGGTGGGATGAGCAGTTCTTC